This is a list of T cell receptor beta chains from one sample in a study of T cell responses to AZD1222 COVID-19 vaccine. Sequencing used immunoSEQ multiplex PCR; TCRdb keeps in-frame clones, though not all of them. Seen here are more than 100,000 clones, approximately 84% observed once, and the top ten hold roughly 7.7%. The source material was peripheral blood, sampled on day 0 of AZD1222 vaccination. The receptors derive from an adult in good health. Both conserved end residues are part of each CDR3.

v_call	j_call	cdr3_aa
TRBV2	TRBJ2-2	CASRDRATGELFF
TRBV27	TRBJ2-5	CASSPWDSQETQYF
TRBV29-1	TRBJ2-7	CSVGMSGLLYEQYF
TRBV6-5	TRBJ2-7	CASSYSLTSGYEQYF
TRBV9	TRBJ2-7	CASSPRGLADYEQYF
TRBV30	TRBJ2-1	CAWSGQGFSYNEQFF
TRBV5-1	TRBJ1-2	CASSSRDRGNYGYTF
TRBV12-5	TRBJ2-7	CASAVDSSYEQYF
TRBV5-4	TRBJ1-1	CASSLIGGGTEAFF
TRBV4-1	TRBJ2-7	CASSLQGSGFTYEQYF
TRBV6-5	TRBJ1-1	CASSWTGGFPNTEAFF
TRBV30	TRBJ1-6	CAWKTIGTSNSPLHF
TRBV25-1	TRBJ2-7	CASSGGQGWAYEQYF
TRBV28	TRBJ2-5	CASTPPGQGNQYF
TRBV5-6	TRBJ2-2	CASSLGRGRYTGELFF
TRBV10-3	TRBJ2-1	CAISESPTVTYNEQFF
TRBV7-2	TRBJ2-7	CASSLVGSGSYEQYF
TRBV19	TRBJ2-3	CASSLGGSTQYF
TRBV7-7	TRBJ2-5	CASSLGQLGETQYF
TRBV4-3	TRBJ2-2	CASSQDDRYTGELFF
TRBV7-2	TRBJ2-7	CASSPWTVSKEQYF
TRBV7-9	TRBJ2-1	CASSFSGDEQFF
TRBV4-2	TRBJ1-4	CASSQLNRGRNVEKLFF
TRBV7-9	TRBJ1-6	CATLGRINSPLHF
TRBV5-6	TRBJ2-3	CASSLVGGLTDTQYF
TRBV18	TRBJ2-7	CASSRDGGAQNEQYF
TRBV5-1	TRBJ1-2	CASSFARGVLAGYGYTF
TRBV3-1/TRBV3-2	TRBJ1-6	CASRERPANSPLHF
TRBV30	TRBJ2-5	CAWSVHGGQETQYF
TRBV4-3	TRBJ1-5	CASSQDPGYSNQPQHF
TRBV5-4	TRBJ2-5	CASSRGQGDGETQYF
TRBV6-4	TRBJ2-3	CASSEGQGAADTQYF
TRBV6-1	TRBJ1-6	CASSEKGQSSYNSPLHF
TRBV3-1/TRBV3-2	TRBJ2-2	CASSQPGMGGELFF
TRBV3-1/TRBV3-2	TRBJ2-1	CASSQVRQFGEQFF
TRBV5-1	TRBJ2-7	CASTPSAGGGAVYEQYF
TRBV5-1	TRBJ2-5	CASSLAGETQYF
TRBV29-1	TRBJ2-5	CSVNLGLSGGRETQYF
TRBV9	TRBJ2-7	CASSPPGLAGVYEQYF
TRBV7-2	TRBJ2-5	CASRGTQYQETQYF
TRBV2	TRBJ2-1	CASSPSGAYNEQFF
TRBV25-1	TRBJ2-4	CASAVSGAKNIQYF
TRBV6-5	TRBJ1-2	CASSRTGGEGYGYTF
TRBV3-1/TRBV3-2	TRBJ2-1	CASSLSGGNNEQFF